Described below is a single TCR beta chain sequence and its context. There are 11 residues in the CDR3. V dropped 6 bases and J dropped 6 bases, with 6 bases sitting between them. These data originate in a study of blood T cell repertoires in COVID-19. In the study overall: T cells, B-cell-depleted T cells, or PBMCs supplied cDNA or gDNA.

Authors' processing steps: Amplification of reference gene primers provided the estimated nucleated cell counts. This table comes from immunoSEQ multiplex PCR, and its TCRdb copy is limited to in-frame clones, with some not included. V, J and clone size reflect that table, while D and trimming were determined from the DNA. This table holds 87,000 or so clones, around 86% found once. This TCR was recovered from a woman aged 80 or over with active or convalescent COVID-19. The sample was peripheral blood. The V and J genes are TRBV12-3 or TRBV12-4 and TRBJ2-1; the D is unclear. The CDR3 here is CASSPSNEQFF. As DNA, the CDR3 is TGTGCCAGCAGCCCTAGCAATGAGCAGTTCTTC.